A selection of T cell receptor beta chains follows, all from one sample in a study of identical twins. TCRdb passed the 5' RACE reads through MiXCR, listing each CDR3 protein once. The sample holds some 710,000 distinct CDR3 sequences, around 6% seen once. Sequenced material: naive T cells sorted from blood. The receptors here all came from a man younger than 30 in good health. Both conserved end residues are part of each CDR3. A D gene is named only where the DNA matches it firmly. Clone size is stated in some rows and not others, as once, few, many or a class when expanded.

D	J	V	size	CDR3	DNA
.	TRBJ2-5	TRBV6-2/TRBV6-3	many	CASSYSTRETQYF	TGTGCCAGCAGTTACTCGACTAGGGAGACCCAGTACTTC
TRBD2	TRBJ2-1	TRBV10-3	many	CAISVVPGTSREQFF	TGTGCCATCAGTGTTGTTCCCGGGACTAGTCGTGAGCAGTTCTTC
TRBD1	TRBJ1-3	TRBV7-9	many	CASRQGDGGNTIYF	TGTGCCAGCAGGCAGGGGGACGGTGGAAACACCATATATTTT
TRBD1	TRBJ2-3	TRBV25-1	.	CASLRTGATTDTQYF	TGTGCCAGCCTAAGGACAGGGGCGACCACAGATACGCAGTATTTT
.	TRBJ2-7	TRBV5-1	.	CASSLAVMGYEQYF	TGCGCCAGCAGCTTGGCTGTGATGGGCTACGAGCAGTACTTC
.	TRBJ1-2	TRBV10-3	many	CAISEMTRTNYGYTF	TGTGCCATCAGTGAGATGACAAGGACCAACTATGGCTACACCTTC
.	TRBJ2-2	TRBV7-6	.	CASSTSGSNTGELFF	TGTGCCAGCAGCACCTCCGGGAGTAACACCGGGGAGCTGTTTTTT
TRBD2	TRBJ2-2	TRBV29-1	few	CSVALAGPTGELFF	TGCAGCGTTGCACTAGCGGGACCCACCGGGGAGCTGTTTTTT
TRBD2	TRBJ2-7	TRBV6-2/TRBV6-3	few	CASSRLAGEAYEQYF	TGTGCCAGCAGTCGACTAGCGGGAGAGGCCTACGAGCAGTACTTC
.	TRBJ2-1	TRBV12-3/TRBV12-4	many	CASSFLISELSPYNEQFF	TGTGCCAGCAGTTTTTTGATCTCGGAGCTTAGCCCATACAATGAGCAGTTCTTC
TRBD1	TRBJ1-5	TRBV4-2	many	CASSQDLSGGADQPQHF	TGTGCCAGCAGCCAAGATTTGTCAGGGGGCGCGGATCAGCCCCAGCATTTT
TRBD2	TRBJ2-3	TRBV10-3	many	CAISRGLAGGTTDTQYF	TGTGCCATCAGTCGGGGACTAGCGGGAGGGACCACAGATACGCAGTATTTT
TRBD1	TRBJ2-1	TRBV19	.	CASSIERLGDRWYNEQFF	TGTGCCAGTAGTATAGAACGTCTGGGGGACAGGTGGTACAATGAGCAGTTCTTC
.	TRBJ1-5	TRBV18	few	CASSPSGPNSNQPQHF	TGTGCCAGCTCACCATCAGGCCCAAATAGCAATCAGCCCCAGCATTTT
.	TRBJ2-5	TRBV12-3/TRBV12-4	few	CAGGTGARETQYF	TGTGCCGGAGGAACGGGGGCGCGGGAGACCCAGTACTTC
.	TRBJ2-2	TRBV28	few	CASSFATGITGELFF	TGTGCCAGCAGTTTTGCGACAGGCATTACCGGGGAGCTGTTTTTT
.	TRBJ2-7	TRBV27	few	CASSLSMSYEQYF	TGTGCCAGCAGTTTATCGATGAGCTACGAGCAGTACTTC
.	TRBJ2-5	TRBV24-1	many	CATSDTRATETQYF	TGTGCCACCAGTGATACCAGGGCGACAGAGACCCAGTACTTC
.	TRBJ1-3	TRBV4-1	few	CASSQAESDSGNTIYF	TGCGCCAGCAGCCAAGCGGAGAGCGACTCTGGAAACACCATATATTTT
.	TRBJ1-2	TRBV6-1	many	CASRPPGDGIGGYTF	TGTGCCAGCAGACCACCCGGGGACGGTATTGGAGGCTACACCTTC